Reported below is one T cell receptor beta chain. This entry belongs to a study of blood T cell repertoires in COVID-19. The assay was immunoSEQ multiplex PCR, and TCRdb's table has in-frame clones only and misses some. The table lists around 240,000 clones, 65% to 90% of them singletons, with about 8% in the top ten. The receptor was isolated from a woman aged 50 to 60 with acute or convalescent COVID-19. What was sequenced was peripheral blood.

CDR3 sequence: CASRKPGQGQSPLHF. CDR3 in DNA: TGTGCCAGCAGGAAGCCGGGACAGGGGCAATCACCCCTCCACTTT. This chain connects TRBV6-5 to TRBJ1-6, with 10 bases that match TRBD1. V shed 6 bases and J 10 bases; nucleotides not matched to a gene: 9. Germline V gives CDR1 MNHEY, CDR2 SVGAGI. There are 15 residues in the CDR3.